This T cell receptor beta chain is drawn from a study of shared T cell receptors in the human thymus. Sequencing was performed with immunoSEQ multiplex PCR; in TCRdb, only in-frame clones are kept and a portion is missing. The profile covers approximately 400,000 clones, with approximately 95% appearing a single time and approximately 0.02% taken by the ten largest. The germline gives CDR1 SGDLS, CDR2 YYNGEE. Trimming removed 3 bases from V and 0 bases from J, with 14 bases in between. The CDR3 spans 16 residues. Sequenced material: thymocytes. The sequence came from a human donor. This chain links TRBV9 with TRBJ2-3; D is undetermined. In DNA form, the CDR3 reads TGTGCCAGCAGCGATCCTTGGACCACTAGCACAGATACGCAGTATTTT. Amino acids: CASSDPWTTSTDTQYF. The whole variable domain, remainder taken from reference TRBV9 and TRBJ2-3, is DSGVTQTPKHLITATGQRVTLRCSPRSGDLSVYWYQQSLDQGLQFLIQYYNGEERAKGNILERFSAQQFPDLHSELNLSSLELGDSALYFCASSDPWTTSTDTQYFGPGTRLTVL.